One sample yielded the 21 T cell receptor beta chains listed below, sequenced in a study of T cell responses to AZD1222 COVID-19 vaccine. Method: immunoSEQ multiplex PCR; TCRdb's copy keeps in-frame clones and lacks some. The sample contains approximately 130,000 clones, more than 85% of which appear only once. The starting material was peripheral blood, obtained 28 days after the second AZD1222 dose. The receptors shown here come from an adult who received the AZD1222 COVID-19 vaccine.

This chain connects TRBV5-1 to TRBJ2-3, with 8 bases identical to TRBD1. The V and J ends lost 5 bases and 2 bases, in that order; junction bases with no gene match: 13. This CDR3 has 17 amino acids. Germline CDR1 SGHRS, CDR2 YFSETQ. In DNA form, the CDR3 reads TGCGCCAGCAGGCCGGACAGGGCGCTTCTTACCACAGATACGCAGTATTTT. Translated: CASRPDRALLTTDTQYF.

The chain uses TRBV5-1 and TRBJ2-3; no clear D gene. In germline, CDR1 is SGHRS, CDR2 YFSETQ. V dropped 4 bases and J dropped 2 bases, with 2 bases sitting between them. The CDR3 runs to 11 residues. The CDR3 region has the DNA TGCGCCAGCAGCGACACAGATACGCAGTATTTT. Translating it yields CASSDTDTQYF. The variable domain in full, with the rest retrieved from reference TRBV5-1 and TRBJ2-3, is KAGVTQTPRYLIKTRGQQVTLSCSPISGHRSVSWYQQTPGQGLQFLFEYFSETQRNKGNFPGRFSGRQFSNSRSEMNVSTLELGDSALYLCASSDTDTQYFGPGTRLTVL.

The chain is built from TRBV2 and TRBJ2-5, with D possibly TRBD1 on 6 matching bases. The ends were cut back, 6 bases at V and 1 base at J, with 9 bases in the middle. From germline, CDR1 is SNHLY and CDR2 FYNNEI. The CDR3 totals 13 residues. CDR3 sequence reads: CASSGTFQETQYF. In DNA form, the CDR3 reads TGTGCCAGCAGCGGGACATTCCAAGAGACCCAGTACTTC.

CDR3 sequence reads: CASSLRQGNTEAFF. CDR3 DNA: TGTGCCAGCAGCCTTAGACAGGGGAACACTGAAGCTTTCTTT. The V and J genes are TRBV5-6 and TRBJ1-1; 7 bases are a match to TRBD1. CDR3 length equals 14 residues. Germline V gene lookup returns CDR1 SGHDT and CDR2 YYEEEE. After removal of 4 bases from V and 1 base from J, the junction contained 4 bases not matched to a gene. Filled out from reference TRBV5-6 and TRBJ1-1, the complete variable domain reads DAGVTQSPTHLIKTRGQQVTLRCSPKSGHDTVSWYQQALGQGPQFIFQYYEEEERQRGNFPDRFSGHQFPNYSSELNVNALLLGDSALYLCASSLRQGNTEAFFGQGTRLTVV.

The chain is built from TRBV27 and TRBJ2-2, with TRBD1 as a possible D gene (6 bases). Germline CDR1 MNHEY, CDR2 SMNVEV (reference sequence). The V and J ends lost 1 base and 4 bases respectively, with 13 bases between them. The CDR3 contains 16 residues. Here the CDR3 DNA reads TGTGCCAGCAGTTTATATGGCAGGGGAAGCACCGGGGAGCTGTTTTTT. It codes for CASSLYGRGSTGELFF.

The chain couples TRBV6-6 to TRBJ2-4, with D hard to call. V was trimmed by 7 bases and J by 7 bases, leaving 20 bases between them. This CDR3 region has 15 residues. Germline V gene lookup returns CDR1 MNHNY and CDR2 SVGAGI (reference sequence). For the CDR3, the DNA is TGTGCCAGCACCCTCCCCGGTGGCGTTGGGAACATTCAGTACTTC. Its translation is CASTLPGGVGNIQYF.

The gene calls are TRBV5-1 and TRBJ2-2; the match to TRBD1 covers 7 bases. V was clipped by 4 bases and J by 0 bases; unmatched bases: 9. This CDR3 spans 17 amino acids. Germline values: CDR1 SGHRS, CDR2 YFSETQ. CDR3 residues: CASSAQPGTANTGELFF. CDR3 nucleotides: TGCGCCAGCAGCGCACAACCAGGGACAGCGAACACCGGGGAGCTGTTTTTT.

The rearrangement links TRBV9 to TRBJ2-3; 7 nucleotides line up with TRBD2. The V and J ends lost 1 base and 1 base, in that order; junction bases with no gene match: 3. This CDR3 contains 15 residues. Germline CDR1 is SGDLS and CDR2 is YYNGEE. The DNA for the CDR3 is TGTGCCAGCAGCGTAACCAGCGGGGGCACAGATACGCAGTATTTT. Translated: CASSVTSGGTDTQYF.

The table lists this clone with a count of one. The chain joins TRBV4-1 to TRBJ1-2; D remains unclear. V was cut by 2 bases and J by 0 bases, with 13 bases left in between. The CDR3 loop spans 16 amino acids. Looked up from germline, CDR1 is MGHRA and CDR2 is YSYEKL. The CDR3 DNA sequence: TGCGCCAGCAGCCAAAAAGATGGAGCTGCTAACTATGGCTACACCTTC. Translated, it gives CASSQKDGAANYGYTF.

A few counts support this clone. The rearrangement links TRBV2 to TRBJ1-3, with 10 bases aligning to TRBD1. The J segment lost 2 bases and the V segment lost 7 bases, leaving 8 bases of the junction unmatched. The CDR3 runs 16 residues. Germline CDR1 reads SNHLY; CDR2 reads FYNNEI. The CDR3, as DNA: TGTGCCAGCACAGGTCCGGGACAGGGGACTGGAAACACCATATATTTT. Translation gives CASTGPGQGTGNTIYF.

This clone was counted a single time. The rearrangement links TRBV30 to TRBJ2-2; 8 nucleotides align to TRBD2. Germline V gene sequence: CDR1 GTSNPN, CDR2 SVGIG (reference sequence). The CDR3 totals 14 residues. V lost 3 bases, J lost 4 bases, and 4 bases stayed unmatched. Written as DNA, the CDR3 is TGTGCCTGGAGGTTCCTAGCGGGCACCGGGGAGCTGTTTTTT. Translated, it gives CAWRFLAGTGELFF.

The chain is built from TRBV2 and TRBJ1-1; 7 bases agree with TRBD1. Unmatched junction bases numbered 6, after V lost 4 bases and J lost 1 base. The CDR3 is made up of 15 amino acids. Germline V gene sequence: CDR1 SNHLY, CDR2 FYNNEI. CDR3 DNA: TGTGCCAGCAGTGGACCGGGACAGAAGAACACTGAAGCTTTCTTT. Translation: CASSGPGQKNTEAFF.

This clone was found once. This chain links TRBV29-1 with TRBJ1-2; D possibly corresponds to TRBD1 (6 bases). Per the germline V gene, CDR1 is SQVTM and CDR2 is ANQGSEA. V dropped 7 bases and J dropped 6 bases, with 18 bases sitting between them. The CDR3 runs 13 residues. As DNA, the CDR3 is TGCAGCGCTGGAGGAGGGGGTTGGGATGGCTACACCTTC. It specifies CSAGGGGWDGYTF.

V usage is TRBV7-2 and J usage is TRBJ1-4; TRBD1 is a possible D gene (6 bases). The CDR3 is 15 amino acids. The germline CDR1 and CDR2 sequences are SGHTA and FQGNSA. Trimming removed 2 bases from V and 8 bases from J, with 15 bases in between. Here the CDR3 reads CASSLSQGGSEKLFF. CDR3 DNA sequence: TGTGCCAGCAGCTTATCTCAAGGGGGGAGCGAAAAACTGTTTTTT.

V and J are TRBV27 and TRBJ1-2; D is ambiguous. The germline V gene has CDR1 MNHEY and CDR2 SMNVEV (reference sequence). The CDR3 has 13 amino acids. Trimming pared 2 bases from V and 4 bases from J, leaving 8 bases between. DNA for the CDR3: TGTGCCAGCAGTTTACGAGGGAGCTATGGCTACACCTTC. It translates to CASSLRGSYGYTF.

The chain links TRBV2 to TRBJ1-2, with 9 bases lining up with TRBD1. This CDR3 comprises 15 residues. The germline gives CDR1 SNHLY, CDR2 FYNNEI. The trim removed 0 bases at V and 8 bases at J, leaving 7 bases unmatched. The CDR3 reads CASSEALWDREGYTF. As DNA, the CDR3 is TGTGCCAGCAGTGAAGCGCTATGGGACAGGGAAGGCTACACCTTC.

V usage is TRBV6-2 or TRBV6-3 and J usage is TRBJ1-1, with D unresolved. The V end lost 6 bases, the J end lost 4 bases, and 12 bases lay between the germline ends. CDR3 length equals 13 residues. Germline CDR1 and CDR2: MNHEY and SVGEGT. CDR3 in DNA: TGTGCCAGCAGCCCACGGGTAACCACTGAAGCTTTCTTT. Amino acid sequence: CASSPRVTTEAFF.

The J gene is TRBJ1-3, the V gene TRBV10-1; D possibly corresponds to TRBD1 (6 bases). The germline gives CDR1 WNHNN, CDR2 SYGVQD (reference sequence). The CDR3 sequence is 15 residues long. V lost 8 bases, J lost 0 bases, and 14 bases lay in between. The CDR3 coding sequence is TGCGCCAGCGCCGACACAGGGAGCTCTGGAAACACCATATATTTT. Translation: CASADTGSSGNTIYF.

The chain employs TRBV10-1 and TRBJ2-5, with 9 nucleotides matching TRBD1. The ends lost 6 bases at V and 4 bases at J; junction bases unmatched: 9. CDR1 WNHNN and CDR2 SYGVQD come from the germline V gene (reference sequence). This CDR3 comprises 15 residues. The DNA of the CDR3 is TGCGCCAGCAGGGGGAACAGGGGGCGCCCAGAGACCCAGTACTTC. Encoded protein: CASRGNRGRPETQYF.

The V call is TRBV10-3, the J call TRBJ2-5; the D is unclear. The V gene lost 0 bases and the J gene lost 3 bases, with 11 bases spanning the gap. The germline gives CDR1 ENHRY, CDR2 SYGVKD. The CDR3 runs 15 residues. The CDR3 region is CAISESSRAKETQYF. In DNA, the CDR3 is TGTGCCATCAGTGAGTCAAGTCGAGCTAAAGAGACCCAGTACTTC.

This chain links TRBV29-1 with TRBJ1-2; 7 bases map to TRBD1. With V trimmed by 4 bases and J by 0 bases, 5 bases remained unmatched. The CDR3 length is 14 residues. CDR1 is SQVTM and CDR2 is ANQGSEA in the germline V gene. The CDR3 sequence is CSVGGGTTNYGYTF. CDR3 nucleotides: TGCAGCGTTGGAGGGGGCACAACTAACTATGGCTACACCTTC.